This paragraph covers one T cell receptor (beta chain) sequence. Its antigen remains unknown. This sample was included in a study of a mutant IDH1 vaccine in newly diagnosed glioma. Study background: Treated patients, averaging around 40 years, were roughly 60% male and around 40% female. Most had both radiotherapy and temozolomide beforehand; others had only one.

Time point of the sample: baseline, week 1 (first vaccination visit). The treatment denotes: pre-vaccination baseline after standard-of-care therapy. Regarding the study as a whole: Patients mounted vaccine-induced immune responses in just over 90% of cases.

CDR1 is SGHTA, CDR2 FQGNSA, per germline. V trimming: 6 bases; J trimming: 7 bases; junction bases outside the gene matches: 9. This CDR3 comprises 16 residues. Profiled with immunoSEQ multiplex PCR; TCRdb holds only in-frame clones, not every one. The sample has roughly 35,000 clones, 88% seen once. The sample here was PBMCs, taken from a glioma patient treated with radiotherapy, temozolomide or both. The chain has TRBV7-2 and TRBJ2-1; 13 bases are shared with TRBD2. The receptor's source is a woman aged 40 to 50 with glioma. The chain's CDR3 is CASRPTSGGAENEQFF. In DNA form, the CDR3 reads TGTGCCAGCAGGCCTACTAGCGGGGGGGCCGAAAATGAGCAGTTCTTC.